This record concerns one T cell receptor (beta chain) sequence. Its antigen is not identified. V dropped 5 bases and J dropped 2 bases, with 18 bases sitting between them. The CDR3 runs to 16 residues. Germline assignment: CDR1 MDHEN and CDR2 SYDVKM. The data are from a study of CD4 T cells in relation to SARS-CoV-2 and coronaviruses. Study findings and constraints: Monoreactive clones expanded significantly more to SARS-CoV-2 than crossreactive clones did. About 65% of donors had memory CD4+ clonotypes crossrecognizing SARS-CoV-2 and common cold coronavirus spike.

Assay: immunoSEQ multiplex PCR; the TCRdb copy retains only in-frame clones and omits some. The repertoire holds 50,000 to 70,000 clones, with around 87% as singletons. The unexposed donors gave CD4+ T cells in about 2010-2019, prior to COVID-19. The sequenced material came from memory CD4+ T cells from PBMCs. The chain has TRBV28 and TRBJ1-1, with D perhaps TRBD1 (6 bases). This sequence was found in a human donor in good health. Here the CDR3 DNA reads TGTGCCAGCAGTCCCGCCTCCACAGGGACCAACACTGAAGCTTTCTTT. Its translation is CASSPASTGTNTEAFF.